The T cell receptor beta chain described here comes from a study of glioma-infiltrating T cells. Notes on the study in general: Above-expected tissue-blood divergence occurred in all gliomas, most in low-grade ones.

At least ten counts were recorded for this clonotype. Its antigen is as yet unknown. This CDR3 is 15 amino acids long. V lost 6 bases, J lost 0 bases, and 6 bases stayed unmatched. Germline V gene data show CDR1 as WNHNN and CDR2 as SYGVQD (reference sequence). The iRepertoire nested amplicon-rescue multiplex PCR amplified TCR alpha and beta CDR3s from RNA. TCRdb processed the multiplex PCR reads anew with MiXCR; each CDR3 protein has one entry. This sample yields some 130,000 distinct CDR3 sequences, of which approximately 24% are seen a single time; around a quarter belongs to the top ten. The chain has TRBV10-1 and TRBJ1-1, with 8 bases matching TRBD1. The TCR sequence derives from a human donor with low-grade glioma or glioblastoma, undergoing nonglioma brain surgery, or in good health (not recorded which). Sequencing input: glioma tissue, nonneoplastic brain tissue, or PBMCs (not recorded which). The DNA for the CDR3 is TGCGCCAGCAGCCGGACAGGGACGATGAACACTGAAGCTTTCTTT. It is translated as CASSRTGTMNTEAFF.